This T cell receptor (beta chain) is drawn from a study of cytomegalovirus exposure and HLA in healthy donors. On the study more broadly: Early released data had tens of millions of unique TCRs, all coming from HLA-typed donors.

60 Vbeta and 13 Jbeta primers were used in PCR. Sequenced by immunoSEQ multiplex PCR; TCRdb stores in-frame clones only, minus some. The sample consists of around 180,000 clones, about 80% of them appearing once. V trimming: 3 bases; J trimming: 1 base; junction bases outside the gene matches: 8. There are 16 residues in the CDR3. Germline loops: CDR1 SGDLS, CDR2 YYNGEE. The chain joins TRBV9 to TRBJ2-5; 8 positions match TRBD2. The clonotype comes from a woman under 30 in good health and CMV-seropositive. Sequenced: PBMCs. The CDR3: CASSASGGGLQETQYF. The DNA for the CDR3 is TGTGCCAGCAGCGCCTCCGGGGGGGGGCTCCAAGAGACCCAGTACTTC.